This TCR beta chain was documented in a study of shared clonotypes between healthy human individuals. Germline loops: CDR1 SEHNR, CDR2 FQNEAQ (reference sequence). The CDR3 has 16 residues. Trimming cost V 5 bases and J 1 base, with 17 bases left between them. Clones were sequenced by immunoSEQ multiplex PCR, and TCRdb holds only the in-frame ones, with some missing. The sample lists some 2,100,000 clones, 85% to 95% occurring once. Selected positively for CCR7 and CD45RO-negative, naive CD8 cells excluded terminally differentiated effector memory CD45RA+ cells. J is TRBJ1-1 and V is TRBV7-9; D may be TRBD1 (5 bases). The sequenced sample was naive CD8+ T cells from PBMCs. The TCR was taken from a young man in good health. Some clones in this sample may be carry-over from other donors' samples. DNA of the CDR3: TGTGCCAGCAGCCACGGGTTAGACAGTCCGAACACTGAAGCTTTCTTT. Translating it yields CASSHGLDSPNTEAFF. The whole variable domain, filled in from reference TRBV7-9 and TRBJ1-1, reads DTGVSQNPRHKITKRGQNVTFRCDPISEHNRLYWYRQTLGQGPEFLTYFQNEAQLEKSRLLSDRFSAERPKGSFSTLEIQRTEQGDSAMYLCASSHGLDSPNTEAFFGQGTRLTVV.